Below, one T cell receptor beta chain is given with its context. Its specificity is unknown. This sample was taken from a study of identical twins. Study-level findings and limits: Cross-sectional statistics underpinned the conclusions; the same donors were not followed. It was out-of-frame TCR alpha sharing in monozygotic twins that models underestimated.

Healthy Caucasians provided all donations. Losses at the gene ends were 3 bases for V and 6 bases for J; bases not matched to a gene: 9. Germline V CDR1 and CDR2: DFQATT, SNEGSKA (reference sequence). The CDR3 runs 15 residues. TCRdb reprocessed the 5' RACE reads with MiXCR, giving one entry per CDR3 protein. The sample has 500,000 or so distinct CDR3 sequences; 13% to 15% are singletons. The same specimen was also included in a second study, on yellow fever vaccine responses in identical twins.

Sequencing used CD4+ T cells sorted from blood. This receptor was obtained from a woman under 30 in good health. V is TRBV20-1 and J is TRBJ2-7, with 12 bases aligning to TRBD2. The chain's CDR3 is CSASFLAGGPIEQYF. CDR3 coding DNA: TGCAGTGCTAGTTTTCTAGCGGGAGGGCCGATCGAGCAGTACTTC.